These 24 T cell receptor beta chains were all obtained from the same sample, sequenced in a study of cytomegalovirus exposure and HLA in healthy donors. Use of 60 Vbeta and 13 Jbeta primers characterized the PCR. Profiling relied on immunoSEQ multiplex PCR, and the TCRdb table lists in-frame clones only, not all of them. The sample's table shows fewer than 150,000 clones. Sequencing was done on a sample of PBMCs. These TCRs come from a young man in good health and CMV-seronegative.

The V gene is TRBV30, the J gene TRBJ2-2; D remains unclear. The V gene's germline CDR1 is GTSNPN and CDR2 SVGIG (reference sequence). The CDR3 has 15 amino acids. Trimming cost V 2 bases and J 4 bases, with 14 bases left between them. CDR3 residues: CAWSLLGVPTGELFF. In nucleotides, the CDR3 is TGTGCCTGGAGTCTCCTCGGAGTCCCCACCGGGGAGCTGTTTTTT.

The chain employs TRBV27 and TRBJ2-7; D unresolved. Trimming stripped 0 bases from V and 6 bases from J, with 9 bases between. The CDR3 length is 13 residues. The germline CDR1 and CDR2 sequences are MNHEY and SMNVEV (reference sequence). The CDR3 coding sequence is TGTGCCAGCAGTTTATCGCAAGCGCGCGAGCAGTACTTC. Its protein product is CASSLSQAREQYF.

The chain uses TRBV28 and TRBJ1-3, with TRBD1 matching over 8 bases. The germline V gene has CDR1 MDHEN and CDR2 SYDVKM. J gave up 0 bases and V 3 bases, and 7 bases lay outside the gene matches. The CDR3 contains 17 residues. CDR3 residues: CASSLVLGTGSGNTIYF. DNA of the CDR3: TGTGCCAGCAGTTTGGTCCTCGGGACAGGCTCTGGAAACACCATATATTTT. Supplemented by reference TRBV28 and TRBJ1-3, the full variable domain reads DVKVTQSSRYLVKRTGEKVFLECVQDMDHENMFWYRQDPGLGLRLIYFSYDVKMKEKGDIPEGYSVSREKKERFSLILESASTNQTSMYLCASSLVLGTGSGNTIYFGEGSWLTVV.

The CDR3 is CASSLEGTVNEQFF. The CDR3 DNA follows: TGTGCCAGCAGCTTAGAAGGGACAGTCAATGAGCAGTTCTTC. This chain links TRBV7-9 with TRBJ2-1, with TRBD1 matching over 7 bases. V shed 1 base, J shed 6 bases, and the junction held 3 bases outside the gene matches. CDR1 and CDR2 from the germline V gene are SEHNR and FQNEAQ (reference sequence). This CDR3 is 14 amino acids long.

The chain employs TRBV5-6 and TRBJ2-7, with TRBD2 matching 8 bases. The CDR3 totals 15 residues. Germline-derived CDR1 and CDR2 are SGHDT and YYEEEE. Trimming at V came to 4 bases and at J to 4 bases, leaving 10 bases not matched to a gene. Here the CDR3 DNA reads TGTGCCAGCAGCGGCCTTAGCGGGATGTGGTACGAGCAGTACTTC. It yields the protein CASSGLSGMWYEQYF.

This sequence joins TRBV2 and TRBJ2-3, with D tentatively TRBD2 (5 bases). The CDR3 is made up of 14 amino acids. Trimming stripped 4 bases from V and 2 bases from J, with 10 bases between. Germline V gene lookup returns CDR1 SNHLY and CDR2 FYNNEI. As DNA, the CDR3 is TGTGCCAGCAGTGCGGAGGTTTACACAGATACGCAGTATTTT. Residues: CASSAEVYTDTQYF.

V is TRBV10-3 and J is TRBJ1-3, with 7 bases identical to TRBD1. The CDR3 spans 14 residues. Germline V gene lookup returns CDR1 ENHRY and CDR2 SYGVKD. V lost 11 bases to trimming and J lost 0 bases; unmatched junction nucleotides: 7. The CDR3 reads CAVGQESSGNTIYF. For the CDR3, the DNA is TGTGCCGTCGGACAGGAGAGCTCTGGAAACACCATATATTTT.

The CDR3 here is CAWSERTGTGNTIYF. Here the CDR3 DNA reads TGTGCCTGGAGCGAAAGGACAGGTACTGGAAACACCATATATTTT. J is TRBJ1-3 and V is TRBV30; 7 bases are a match to TRBD1. Germline-derived CDR1 and CDR2 are GTSNPN and SVGIG (reference sequence). V dropped 3 bases and J dropped 2; count of bases not matched to a gene: 7. The CDR3 extends over 15 amino acids.

J is TRBJ2-7 and V is TRBV19; 9 bases agree with TRBD1. CDR3 length: 16 amino acids. Germline V gene lookup returns CDR1 LNHDA and CDR2 SQIVND (reference sequence). After removal of 6 bases from V and 3 bases from J, the junction contained 12 bases not matched to a gene. The CDR3 here is CASSDRGSLPDYEQYF. As DNA, the CDR3 is TGTGCCAGTAGCGACAGGGGGTCTTTACCCGACTACGAGCAGTACTTC.

The chain employs TRBV6-5 and TRBJ1-2; 9 nucleotides line up with TRBD1. V lost 8 bases to trimming and J lost 3 bases; unmatched junction nucleotides: 7. The germline CDR1 and CDR2 sequences are MNHEY and SVGAGI. The CDR3 loop spans 14 amino acids. The CDR3 reads CASLGQGPYYGYTF. DNA of the CDR3: TGTGCCAGCCTTGGACAGGGGCCGTACTATGGCTACACCTTC.

Concerning this clone itself: A read error may account for a junction end that differs from germline. This chain links TRBV15 with TRBJ1-1; maybe TRBD1 (6 bases). Germline V gene sequence: CDR1 LNHNV, CDR2 YYDKDF (reference sequence). The CDR3 consists of 14 residues. The DNA of the CDR3 is TGTGCCACCAACAGATTAGGCGGACAGTTTGAAGCCTTCTTT. It specifies CATNRLGGQFEAFF.

The chain joins TRBV7-9 to TRBJ1-5; D is ambiguous. CDR1 SEHNR and CDR2 FQNEAQ come from the germline V gene (reference sequence). CDR3 length: 16 amino acids. Between the trimmed V and J ends, which lost 1 base and 2 bases, there was a span of 12 bases. This CDR3 is CASSLDIGGRNQPQHF. The CDR3 DNA reads as TGTGCCAGCAGCTTAGATATCGGAGGGCGCAATCAGCCCCAGCATTTT.

This chain links TRBV27 with TRBJ1-5, with 7 bases matching TRBD1. The germline V gene has CDR1 MNHEY and CDR2 SMNVEV (reference sequence). The CDR3 has 15 residues. Germline trimming cut 6 bases from V and 5 bases from J; bases unmatched to any gene: 10. CDR3 sequence reads: CASSPRGQNYQPQHF. The CDR3 DNA sequence: TGTGCCAGCAGCCCCAGGGGACAGAACTATCAGCCCCAGCATTTT.

Points on this clone: The sample carries other DNA sequences with the same CDR3. The gene calls are TRBV7-9 and TRBJ2-7; D possibly corresponds to TRBD2 (6 bases). Trimming cost V 2 bases and J 3 bases, with 8 bases left between them. This CDR3 is 13 amino acids long. Germline V gene data show CDR1 as SEHNR and CDR2 as FQNEAQ (reference sequence). CDR3 bases: TGTGCCAGCAGCTTAACGGGGGTCTACGAGCAGTACTTC. This codes for CASSLTGVYEQYF.

V is TRBV23-1 and J is TRBJ2-7; 9 nucleotides agree with TRBD1. TRBV23-1 is labeled an ORF, and its function is uncertain. The CDR3 is 15 amino acids. V lost 4 bases, J lost 3 bases, and 7 bases stayed unmatched. CDR3 bases: TGCGCCAGCAGTCGCCACAGGGGGCGCATCTACGAGCAGTACTTC. Translation: CASSRHRGRIYEQYF.

This chain connects TRBV6-6 to TRBJ2-7; 7 bases match TRBD1. CDR1 is MNHNY and CDR2 is SVGAGI in the germline V gene (reference sequence). This CDR3 has 14 residues. The V segment lost 5 bases and the J segment 1 base; nucleotides outside the gene matches: 5. The CDR3 protein is CASSRIQGSYEQYF. The CDR3, as DNA: TGTGCCAGCAGTCGGATACAGGGGTCCTACGAGCAGTACTTC.

The CDR3 region is CATSRTVNEKLFF. CDR3 sequence (DNA): TGTGCCACCAGCAGGACAGTTAATGAAAAACTGTTTTTT. The chain couples TRBV15 to TRBJ1-4; D perhaps matches TRBD1 (5 bases). Germline CDR1 and CDR2: LNHNV and YYDKDF (reference sequence). Trimming shortened V by 3 bases and J by 4 bases, and 6 bases separated the two germline ends. The length of the CDR3 is 13 residues.

The J gene is TRBJ2-4, the V gene TRBV2; D unclear. Between the trimmed V and J ends, which lost 9 bases and 9 bases, there was a span of 12 bases. The CDR3 runs 11 residues. The germline CDR1 and CDR2 sequences are SNHLY and FYNNEI. CDR3: CARLLGGIQYF. CDR3 DNA sequence: TGTGCCAGGCTTTTAGGCGGCATTCAGTACTTC.

This chain connects TRBV11-2 to TRBJ1-2; no definite D call. The CDR3 covers 12 residues. V was cut by 5 bases and J by 4 bases, with 8 bases left in between. Germline assignment: CDR1 SGHAT and CDR2 FQNNGV. The CDR3 region has the DNA TGTGCCAGCAGCCATGGCAGCTATGGCTACACCTTC. Protein product: CASSHGSYGYTF.

The chain combines TRBV7-8 with TRBJ2-1; 7 nucleotides agree with TRBD1. The CDR3 totals 14 residues. Trimming removed 1 base from V and 10 bases from J; junction bases left unmatched: 7. CDR1 and CDR2 (germline): SGHVS, FQNEAQ. CDR3 in amino acids: CASSLGMTGLEQFF. CDR3 DNA sequence: TGTGCCAGCAGCTTAGGGATGACAGGGCTGGAGCAGTTCTTC.

The V and J genes are TRBV7-9 and TRBJ2-4, with a weak D call TRBD1 (6 bases). The V end lost 5 bases, the J end lost 16 bases, and 18 bases lay between the germline ends. Germline V CDR1 and CDR2: SEHNR, FQNEAQ (reference sequence). This CDR3 comprises 12 residues. The CDR3 spells CASSLRDTLLYF. Here the CDR3 DNA reads TGTGCCAGCAGCCTCCGGGACACGCTTTTATACTTC.

The chain couples TRBV29-1 to TRBJ2-7; 9 positions match TRBD1. The CDR3 totals 15 residues. V shed 3 bases and J 7 bases; nucleotides not matched to a gene: 13. In germline, CDR1 is SQVTM, CDR2 ANQGSEA. This CDR3 reads CSVEGGDRDLREQYF. The CDR3 nucleotides read TGCAGCGTTGAGGGAGGGGACAGGGACCTACGGGAGCAGTACTTC.

V gene TRBV5-6 combines with J gene TRBJ1-6; no clear D. Germline CDR1 reads SGHDT; CDR2 reads YYEEEE. The CDR3 is 13 amino acids. Trimming removed 4 bases from V and 8 bases from J, with 10 bases in between. The CDR3 loop is CASSPNADSPLHF. CDR3 in DNA: TGTGCCAGCAGCCCTAACGCGGATTCACCCCTCCACTTT.

The CDR3 protein is CASSGGTGNQPQHF. The CDR3, as DNA: TGTGCCAGCAGCGGCGGGACAGGCAATCAGCCCCAGCATTTT. The rearrangement links TRBV5-5 to TRBJ1-5; TRBD1 aligns across 7 bases. This CDR3 contains 14 residues. Germline CDR1 reads SGHKS; CDR2 reads YYEKEE (reference sequence). The V gene end was trimmed by 4 bases and the J gene end by 2 bases; junction bases not matched to a gene: 3.